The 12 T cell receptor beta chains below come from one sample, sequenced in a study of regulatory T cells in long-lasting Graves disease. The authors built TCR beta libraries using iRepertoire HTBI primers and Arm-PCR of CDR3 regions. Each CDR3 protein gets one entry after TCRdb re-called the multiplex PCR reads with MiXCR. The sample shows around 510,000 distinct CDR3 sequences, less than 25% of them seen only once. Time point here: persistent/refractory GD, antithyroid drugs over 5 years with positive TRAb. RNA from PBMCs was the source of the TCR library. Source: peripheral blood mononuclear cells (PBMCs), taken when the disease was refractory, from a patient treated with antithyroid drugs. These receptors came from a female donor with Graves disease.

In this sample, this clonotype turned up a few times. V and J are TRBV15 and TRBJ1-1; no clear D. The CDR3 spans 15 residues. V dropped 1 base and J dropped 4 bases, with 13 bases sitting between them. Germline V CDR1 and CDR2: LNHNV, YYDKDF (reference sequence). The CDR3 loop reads CATSRVSMGVTEAFF. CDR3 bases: TGTGCCACCAGCAGAGTTTCAATGGGTGTCACTGAAGCTTTCTTT.

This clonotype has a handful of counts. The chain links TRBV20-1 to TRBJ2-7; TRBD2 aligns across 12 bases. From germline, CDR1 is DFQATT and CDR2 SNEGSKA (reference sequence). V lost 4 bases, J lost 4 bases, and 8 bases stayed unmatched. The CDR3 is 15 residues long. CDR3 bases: TGCAGTGCTAAGCTTACCGGGACTAGCGGGTACGAGCAGTACTTC. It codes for CSAKLTGTSGYEQYF.

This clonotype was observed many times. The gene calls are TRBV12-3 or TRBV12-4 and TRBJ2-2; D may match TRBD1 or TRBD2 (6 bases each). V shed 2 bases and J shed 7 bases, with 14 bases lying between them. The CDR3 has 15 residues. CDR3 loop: CASSLSSGAGGELFF. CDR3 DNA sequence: TGTGCCAGCAGTTTAAGTTCGGGGGCGGGCGGGGAGCTGTTTTTT.

In nucleotides, the CDR3 is TGTGCCATCAGTGAGTCTGGCGGGGGGCGGCAAGAGACCCAGTACTTC. It codes for CAISESGGGRQETQYF. The chain links TRBV10-3 to TRBJ2-5, with 8 positions matching TRBD2. The CDR3 length is 16 residues. The ends lost 0 bases at V and 2 bases at J; junction bases unmatched: 5. Looked up from germline, CDR1 is ENHRY and CDR2 is SYGVKD.

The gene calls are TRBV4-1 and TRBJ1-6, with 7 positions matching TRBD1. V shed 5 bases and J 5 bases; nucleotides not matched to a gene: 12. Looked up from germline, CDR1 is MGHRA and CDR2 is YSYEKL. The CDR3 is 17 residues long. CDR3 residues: CASSAAPDRADNSPLHF. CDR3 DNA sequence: TGCGCCAGCAGCGCTGCACCCGACAGGGCCGATAATTCACCCCTCCACTTT.

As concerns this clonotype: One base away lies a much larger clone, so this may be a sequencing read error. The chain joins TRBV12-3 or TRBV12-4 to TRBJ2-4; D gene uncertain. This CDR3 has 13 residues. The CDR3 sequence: CTSSSAVGNIQYF. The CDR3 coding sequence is TGTACCAGCAGTTCCGCAGTCGGGAACATTCAGTACTTC.

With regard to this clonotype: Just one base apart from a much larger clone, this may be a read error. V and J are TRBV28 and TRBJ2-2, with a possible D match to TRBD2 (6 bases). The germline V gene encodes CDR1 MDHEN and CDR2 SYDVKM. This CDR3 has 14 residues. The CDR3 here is CACSFGGVTGELFF. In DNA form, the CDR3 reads TGTGCCTGCAGTTTCGGCGGGGTTACCGGGGAGCTGTTTTTT.

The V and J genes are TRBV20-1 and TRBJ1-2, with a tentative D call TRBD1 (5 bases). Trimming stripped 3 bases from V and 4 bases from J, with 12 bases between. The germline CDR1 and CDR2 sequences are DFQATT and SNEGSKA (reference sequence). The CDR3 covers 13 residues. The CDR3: CSASGGISYGYTF. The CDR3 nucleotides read TGCAGTGCTAGCGGGGGTATCAGCTATGGCTACACCTTC.

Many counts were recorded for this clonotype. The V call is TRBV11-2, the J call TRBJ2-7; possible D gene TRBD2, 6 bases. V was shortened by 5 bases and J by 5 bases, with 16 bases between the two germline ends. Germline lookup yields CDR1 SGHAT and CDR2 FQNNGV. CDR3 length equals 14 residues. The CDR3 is CASSTGLLVHEQYF. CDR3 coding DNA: TGTGCCAGCAGCACGGGACTGTTAGTGCACGAGCAGTACTTC.

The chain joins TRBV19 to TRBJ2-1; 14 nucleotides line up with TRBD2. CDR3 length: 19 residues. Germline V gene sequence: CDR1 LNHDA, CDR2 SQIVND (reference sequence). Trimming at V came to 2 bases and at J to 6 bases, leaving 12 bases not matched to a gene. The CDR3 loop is CASSISLMVGTSGSNEQFF. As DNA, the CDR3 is TGTGCCAGTAGTATATCCTTAATGGTGGGGACTAGCGGGAGCAATGAGCAGTTCTTC. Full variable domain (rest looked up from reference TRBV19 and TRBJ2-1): DGGITQSPKYLFRKEGQNVTLSCEQNLNHDAMYWYRQDPGQGLRLIYYSQIVNDFQKGDIAEGYSVSREKKESFPLTVTSAQKNPTAFYLCASSISLMVGTSGSNEQFFGPGTRLTVL.

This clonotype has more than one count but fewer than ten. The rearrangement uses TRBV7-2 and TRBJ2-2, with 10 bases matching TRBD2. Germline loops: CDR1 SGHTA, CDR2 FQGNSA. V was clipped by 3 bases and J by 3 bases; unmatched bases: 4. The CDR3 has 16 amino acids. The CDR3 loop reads CASSFSSGSHTGELFF. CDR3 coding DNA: TGTGCCAGCAGCTTTTCTAGCGGGAGTCACACCGGGGAGCTGTTTTTT.

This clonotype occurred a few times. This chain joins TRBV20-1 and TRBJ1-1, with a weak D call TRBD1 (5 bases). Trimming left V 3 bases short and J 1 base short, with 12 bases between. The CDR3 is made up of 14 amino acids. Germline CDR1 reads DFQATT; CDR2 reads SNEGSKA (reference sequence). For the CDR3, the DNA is TGCAGTGCTAGCCGAGAAGGGGCGAACACTGAAGCTTTCTTT. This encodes CSASREGANTEAFF.